A few counts support the clone carrying this TCR beta chain. This table comes from immunoSEQ multiplex PCR, and its TCRdb copy is limited to in-frame clones, with some not included. The table shows roughly 250,000 clones, with around 89% occurring only once. The ends lost 6 bases at V and 5 bases at J; junction bases unmatched: 14. CDR1 is SGDLS, CDR2 YYNGEE, per germline. CDR3 length equals 15 residues. The data are from a study of cytomegalovirus exposure and HLA in healthy donors. Material for sequencing was PBMCs. This TCR was recovered from a woman aged 18 to 35 in good health and CMV-seronegative. The rearrangement uses TRBV9 and TRBJ2-7, with 7 bases lining up with TRBD2. CDR3 amino acids: CASTPAGDQLHEQYF. In DNA, the CDR3 is TGTGCCAGCACCCCTGCGGGAGACCAATTACACGAGCAGTACTTC.